These T cell receptor beta chains were read from a single sample in a study of identifying expanded T cells in peripheral blood. Some clones are missing from TCRdb's copy, which holds only in-frame ones; the method was immunoSEQ multiplex PCR. The table records approximately 110,000 clones, about 88% of them present only once. The material sequenced was blood. These receptors all come from a person between 18 and 75 years old in good health. Each CDR3 is given with its conserved first and last residue. D genes are given only for firm matches. The size entry is marked missing in some rows and otherwise reads once, few, many or a size class.

>few|TRBV7-7|NA|TRBJ2-2
TGTGCCAGCAGCTTAGCCAGGGAAACCGGGGAGCTGTTTTTT
CASSLARETGELFF
>NA|TRBV9|TRBD2|TRBJ2-3
TGTGCCAGCAGCTTGCACCGGACTAGCGGGGTAGATACGCAGTATTTT
CASSLHRTSGVDTQYF
>NA|TRBV7-2|NA|TRBJ2-3
TGTGCCAGCAGCTTAGCGCTTACAGATACGCAGTATTTT
CASSLALTDTQYF
>NA|TRBV7-9|TRBD2|TRBJ2-2
TGTGCCAGCAGCCTGACTACGCGTAGCGGGGTAAACACCGGGGAGCTGTTTTTT
CASSLTTRSGVNTGELFF
>NA|TRBV7-2|TRBD1|TRBJ1-2
TGTGCCAGCAGACAAGAGGCAGGGGGTAACTATGGCTACACCTTC
CASRQEAGGNYGYTF
>NA|TRBV11-3|NA|TRBJ2-7
TGTGCCAGCAGCAAGGGGGGACGGGACACCTACGAGCAGTACTTC
CASSKGGRDTYEQYF
>NA|TRBV5-6|NA|TRBJ2-3
TGTGCCAGCAGCCGGAGGGGGGCAACGGTTCGCACAGATACGCAGTATTTT
CASSRRGATVRTDTQYF
>few|TRBV5-4|NA|TRBJ2-5
TGTGCCAGCAGTCTCGGGGGGCCGAGAAAAGAGACCCAGTACTTC
CASSLGGPRKETQYF
>NA|TRBV6-5|NA|TRBJ1-3
TGTGCCAGCAGTAGGTCGGGGGGTTCTGGAAACACCATATATTTT
CASSRSGGSGNTIYF
>NA|TRBV6-5|NA|TRBJ2-4
TGTGCCAGCAGTTACGAGGGGAAGAACATTCAGTACTTC
CASSYEGKNIQYF
>NA|TRBV11-2|TRBD2|TRBJ2-7
TGTGCCAGCAGCTACCTGACTAGCGGGGGTACCTACGAGCAGTACTTC
CASSYLTSGGTYEQYF
>NA|TRBV28|TRBD1|TRBJ1-2
TGTGCCAGCAGTACAGGACAGGTACAAGGCTACACCTTC
CASSTGQVQGYTF
>once|TRBV6-4|NA|TRBJ1-3
TGTGCCAGCAGTGACTCTGGGACAAACAGCTCTGGAAACACCATATATTTT
CASSDSGTNSSGNTIYF
>NA|TRBV25-1|NA|TRBJ2-2
TGTGCCAGCAGTGAAGTCAGGTCTCAAAGGACCGGGGAGCTGTTTTTT
CASSEVRSQRTGELFF
>NA|TRBV18|NA|TRBJ2-1
TGTGCCAGCTCACCTTTGGTGGATGAGCAGTTCTTC
CASSPLVDEQFF
>once|TRBV6-5|NA|TRBJ2-2
TGTGCCAGCAGTTACTCCCCGGTCGGGGAGCTGTTTTTT
CASSYSPVGELFF
>NA|TRBV5-4|NA|TRBJ2-2
TGTGCCAGCAGTTGGGGGAACACCGGGGAGCTGTTTTTT
CASSWGNTGELFF
>NA|TRBV7-9|NA|TRBJ1-1
TGTGCCAGCAGCTTAGGCCACACGGTGAACACTGAAGCTTTCTTT
CASSLGHTVNTEAFF
>NA|TRBV2|NA|TRBJ2-1
TGTGCCACTAGGGGACCCTACAATGAGCAGTTCTTC
CATRGPYNEQFF